This entry concerns a single T cell receptor beta chain. These data come from a study of blood T cell repertoires in COVID-19. Study-wide context: T cells, B-cell-depleted T cells, or PBMCs supplied cDNA or gDNA.

The V gene's germline CDR1 is SGHRS and CDR2 YFSETQ. This CDR3 has 16 amino acids. J lost 4 bases, V lost 2 bases, and 6 bases had no gene match. The data were produced by immunoSEQ multiplex PCR, yet TCRdb's version contains in-frame clones alone and is incomplete. The sample carries roughly 60,000 clones, around 80% recorded once. The chain couples TRBV5-1 to TRBJ2-2; 9 bases match TRBD2. The TCR comes from a woman aged 55-75 years with acute or convalescent COVID-19. The sequenced material came from peripheral blood. CDR3 nucleotide sequence: TGCGCCAGCAGCTTAACGCGGGGGGGCCGCACCGGGGAGCTGTTTTTT. Translation: CASSLTRGGRTGELFF.